Listed below are T cell receptor beta chains from one sample, sequenced in a study of T-cell memory formation after mild COVID-19. TCRdb fed the 5' RACE reads into MiXCR, producing one record per CDR3 protein. The sample consists of roughly 620,000 distinct CDR3 sequences, more than 15% of them appearing once. Source material: PBMCs or a T cell subset sorted from them (not recorded which). These receptor sequences come from an adult woman who had mild COVID-19 (a few samples of this study predate the infection). Cell type and time point are not known. Both conserved end residues are part of each CDR3.

V gene	J gene	CDR3 protein
TRBV2	TRBJ2-1	CASRKNRETYNEQFF
TRBV20-1	TRBJ2-7	CSARDYREVYEQYF
TRBV27	TRBJ1-2	CASRAGGLYGYTF
TRBV5-1	TRBJ2-7	CASSPSTTGSEQYF
TRBV19	TRBJ1-1	CASSIRPTGQLNTEAFF
TRBV29-1	TRBJ2-5	CSVGLAEETQYF
TRBV30	TRBJ2-5	CAWGQGARETQYF
TRBV9	TRBJ1-1	CASSVGPLNTEAFF
TRBV5-1	TRBJ1-2	CASSFDGQGSFNYGYTF
TRBV3-1	TRBJ2-1	CASSQDRLVQFF
TRBV4-1	TRBJ2-7	CASSQAPGLWDEQYF
TRBV4-2	TRBJ2-3	CASSQHAGTPDTQYF
TRBV12-3/TRBV12-4	TRBJ1-1	CASSLAIDRMGGSEAFF
TRBV6-1	TRBJ2-7	CASSEDVREQYF
TRBV7-9	TRBJ2-7	CASRSGDRPLGEQYF
TRBV29-1	TRBJ1-2	CSVSQGQGYTF
TRBV20-1	TRBJ1-1	CSASDPGEAFF
TRBV7-2	TRBJ1-6	CASSLGQPRGPLHF
TRBV12-3/TRBV12-4	TRBJ2-1	CASSMIAASYNEQFF
TRBV6-5	TRBJ2-1	CASSSPTSGSPYNEQFF
TRBV4-1	TRBJ1-5	CASSQEGFQPQHF
TRBV24-1	TRBJ2-1	CATSDPGTSGFYNEQFF
TRBV12-3/TRBV12-4	TRBJ1-1	CASSIMNTEAFF
TRBV18	TRBJ2-3	CASSPTGGTDTQYF
TRBV12-3/TRBV12-4	TRBJ2-7	CASSTTLAGTYEQYF
TRBV9	TRBJ2-1	CASSTTSGGAYNEQFF
TRBV6-2/TRBV6-3	TRBJ2-1	CASRPISDTSYNEQFF
TRBV7-2	TRBJ1-4	CASSLAGLSEKLFF
TRBV29-1	TRBJ2-2	CSVYPDRGTNTGELFF
TRBV9	TRBJ2-1	CASSVDFFRAGVDNEQFF
TRBV4-1	TRBJ2-7	CASSQDLRYEQYF
TRBV15	TRBJ2-5	CATSRGSDVETQYF
TRBV15	TRBJ2-1	CATSSYRGLYNEQFF
TRBV3-1	TRBJ1-3	CASSQELGPFGNTIYF
TRBV9	TRBJ1-2	CASSVVNRLNYGYTF
TRBV7-2	TRBJ2-3	CASSFPSLIPAESTDTQYF
TRBV7-6	TRBJ2-1	CASSLGGSGNEQFF
TRBV5-1	TRBJ2-6	CASSFYFSGANVLTF
TRBV7-9	TRBJ2-1	CASSLDWLANNEQFF
TRBV10-3	TRBJ1-3	CAISDTSSGNTIYF
TRBV5-1	TRBJ1-2	CASSLGTVPNYGYTF
TRBV5-1	TRBJ2-6	CASRTGPGANVLTF
TRBV5-1	TRBJ2-3	CASRTGTSTDTQYF
TRBV24-1	TRBJ2-5	CATSFGTGGVETQYF
TRBV2	TRBJ2-1	CASRASTSSYNEQFF
TRBV28	TRBJ2-7	CASSGSGSDEQYF
TRBV10-3	TRBJ2-7	CAISESTAYEQYF
TRBV7-2	TRBJ2-5	CASSLGGRRETQYF